This T cell receptor beta chain was observed in a study of T cell responses to AZD1222 COVID-19 vaccine. Here immunoSEQ multiplex PCR was the method, and the copy in TCRdb shows in-frame clones only, minus some. The sample lists approximately 200,000 clones, around 94% occurring once. Comments on this clone: The antigen is undetermined.

The study's findings and limits: Baseline seropositivity characterized only a handful of AZD1222 recipients. Reports say nearly half of spike-specific TCRs go after unmutated variant regions. Donor demographics were predominantly white British with a female majority; clonal diversity may be underestimated.

The clonotype comes from an adult who received the MenACWY meningococcal vaccine as a control. This specimen consisted of peripheral blood, obtained 28 days after the second dose of the MenACWY control vaccine.

The CDR3 sequence is CASSDGSENIQYF. CDR3 bases: TGCGCCAGCAGCGATGGTTCGGAGAACATTCAGTACTTC. V is TRBV5-1 and J is TRBJ2-4; D gene ambiguous. CDR1 is SGHRS and CDR2 is YFSETQ in the germline V gene. Trimming left V 4 bases short and J 7 bases short, with 12 bases between. The CDR3 has 13 amino acids.